The 18 T cell receptor beta chains below come from one sample, sequenced in a study of vaccination effects on CD4 cells after COVID-19. The antigens these receptors bind are not known. Data came from immunoSEQ multiplex PCR; TCRdb stores just in-frame clones and leaves some out. The repertoire includes about 81,000 clones, over 75% of them detected once, and approximately 1% sits in the top ten. Antigen-specific CD4+ T cells were expanded with viral peptide pools in the ViraFEST assay before sequencing. It was after around eleven days of culture that CD4+ T cells were isolated. Participants were given two doses of BNT162b2 or mRNA-1273 vaccine. Sequences were derived from CD4+ T cells from PBMCs cultured with HCoV-OC43 spike peptides, sampled after COVID-19 vaccination. Specified subset: HCoV-OC43 spike overlapping peptide pool stimulation. The receptors here all came from a human donor who received a COVID-19 vaccine.

A few counts support this clone. V usage is TRBV5-1 and J usage is TRBJ2-1; tentative D call: TRBD2 (7 bases). V lost 4 bases, J lost 15 bases, and 17 bases lay in between. Germline CDR1 is SGHRS and CDR2 is YFSETQ. There are 12 residues in the CDR3. CDR3 DNA: TGCGCCAGCAGCCCGCTATCGGGGGGCCGGTTCTTC. Its protein product is CASSPLSGGRFF.

This chain uses TRBV30 with TRBJ1-1, with D unresolved. This CDR3 comprises 11 residues. CDR1 and CDR2 (germline): GTSNPN, SVGIG (reference sequence). Written as DNA, the CDR3 is TGTGCACTAAGGTTGAACACTGAAGCTTTCTTT. Translated, it gives CALRLNTEAFF.

The chain is built from TRBV6-2 or TRBV6-3 and TRBJ1-4, with 11 bases that match TRBD1. The CDR3 has 16 amino acids. Per the germline V gene, CDR1 is MNHEY and CDR2 is SVGEGT. The V gene end was trimmed by 5 bases and the J gene end by 8 bases; junction bases not matched to a gene: 10. The CDR3 sequence: CASSERTGGRLEKLFF. CDR3 DNA sequence: TGTGCCAGCAGTGAGCGGACAGGGGGCCGTCTGGAAAAACTGTTTTTT.

This clone has just a few counts. This chain links TRBV11-3 with TRBJ1-3; D call uncertain. The germline V and J ends were trimmed by 0 bases and 4 bases, with 10 bases remaining between them. Germline CDR1 reads SGHNT; CDR2 reads YENEEA. CDR3 length: 15 amino acids. The CDR3 sequence is CASSLDGLSGNTIYF. The CDR3, as DNA: TGTGCCAGCAGCTTAGACGGGTTATCGGGAAACACCATATATTTT.

The chain carries TRBV11-2 and TRBJ2-3, with 10 bases lining up with TRBD1. Germline CDR1 SGHAT, CDR2 FQNNGV. Losses at the gene ends were 8 bases for V and 4 bases for J; bases not matched to a gene: 12. The CDR3 is 16 residues long. The CDR3 DNA is TGTGCCAGCGGGGGGGTGGGACAGGGGTTTTCAGATACGCAGTATTTT. It is translated as CASGGVGQGFSDTQYF.

The chain has TRBV4-3 and TRBJ1-4, with D hard to call. Germline lookup yields CDR1 LGHNA and CDR2 YSLEER. This CDR3 is built from 16 residues. Deletions cut 0 bases from V and 2 bases from J, with 10 bases between. CDR3 amino acids: CASSQELGRTNEKLFF. The CDR3 DNA is TGCGCCAGCAGCCAAGAACTGGGGAGGACTAATGAAAAACTGTTTTTT.

The chain uses TRBV6-5 and TRBJ2-2; 8 bases match TRBD1. Germline V CDR1 and CDR2: MNHEY, SVGAGI. The junction had 3 bases not matched to a gene; V was cut back by 1 base and J by 5 bases. CDR3 length: 15 residues. The CDR3 DNA reads as TGTGCCAGCAGTTACTTGGACAGGGCGACCGGGGAGCTGTTTTTT. Amino acid sequence: CASSYLDRATGELFF.

The J gene is TRBJ1-4, the V gene TRBV23-1, with D uncertain. TRBV23-1 is marked as an open reading frame, function uncertain. V was trimmed by 3 bases and J by 5 bases, leaving 4 bases between them. The CDR3 contains 12 residues. The CDR3 sequence: CASSHLNEKLFF. CDR3 bases: TGCGCCAGCAGTCATCTCAATGAAAAACTGTTTTTT.

The V call is TRBV10-1, the J call TRBJ2-3, with 9 positions matching TRBD2. Trimming took 3 bases from V and 3 from J; bases not matched to a gene: 1. CDR3 size: 14 residues. Germline CDR1 WNHNN, CDR2 SYGVQD (reference sequence). Written as DNA, the CDR3 is TGCGCCAGCAGTGATGCGGGGGGGACAGATACGCAGTATTTT. Protein: CASSDAGGTDTQYF.

The chain has TRBV5-6 and TRBJ2-5; D is undetermined. Trimming removed 2 bases from V and 1 base from J, with 6 bases in between. Germline lookup yields CDR1 SGHDT and CDR2 YYEEEE. The CDR3 is made up of 13 amino acids. CDR3: CASSLQSQETQYF. The CDR3, as DNA: TGTGCCAGCAGCTTACAGTCCCAAGAGACCCAGTACTTC.

This chain connects TRBV6-5 to TRBJ1-4, with D tentatively TRBD1 (6 bases). The V gene's germline CDR1 is MNHEY and CDR2 SVGAGI. V was cut by 2 bases and J by 8 bases, with 15 bases left in between. The length of the CDR3 is 15 residues. The CDR3 region is CASSYKAGAREKLFF. The CDR3 DNA reads TGTGCCAGCAGTTACAAGGCAGGGGCTCGAGAAAAACTGTTTTTT.

The chain links TRBV2 to TRBJ1-5, with D possibly matching TRBD1 (5 bases). Per germline, CDR1 SNHLY and CDR2 FYNNEI. CDR3 length equals 15 residues. Trimming stripped 5 bases from V and 3 bases from J, with 14 bases between. CDR3 DNA: TGTGCCAGCAGTAGGGGCCGCACTATCAATCAGCCCCAGCATTTT. Its protein is CASSRGRTINQPQHF. Full variable domain (rest looked up from reference TRBV2 and TRBJ1-5): EPEVTQTPSHQVTQMGQEVILRCVPISNHLYFYWYRQILGQKVEFLVSFYNNEISEKSEIFDDQFSVERPDGSNFTLKIRSTKLEDSAMYFCASSRGRTINQPQHFGDGTRLSIL.

A few counts support this clone. V is TRBV5-4 and J is TRBJ2-5; a weak D match, TRBD2 (5 bases). Trimming cost V 4 bases and J 2 bases, with 9 bases left between them. CDR1 SGHNT and CDR2 YYREEE come from the germline V gene (reference sequence). The CDR3 sequence is 13 residues long. CDR3 sequence reads: CASSPRLQETQYF. CDR3 coding DNA: TGTGCCAGCAGCCCGAGACTACAAGAGACCCAGTACTTC.

The rearrangement joins TRBV27 to TRBJ1-5; TRBD1 might be the D (5 bases). Trimming took 6 bases from V and 5 from J, leaving 26 bases between them. The CDR3 length is 18 residues. CDR1 and CDR2 from the germline V gene are MNHEY and SMNVEV (reference sequence). This chain's CDR3 is CASSRFFNPGLRYQPQHF. The DNA for the CDR3 is TGTGCCAGCAGCCGATTCTTTAATCCGGGACTCAGGTATCAGCCCCAGCATTTT.

The V call is TRBV10-1, the J call TRBJ2-5; D is uncertain. The CDR3 is 14 amino acids. From germline, CDR1 is WNHNN and CDR2 SYGVQD (reference sequence). Trimming cost V 4 bases and J 7 bases, with 16 bases left between them. CDR3 sequence reads: CASSAGPPSGTQYF. CDR3 nucleotides: TGCGCCAGCAGTGCCGGGCCCCCGTCGGGGACCCAGTACTTC.

The chain has TRBV18 and TRBJ2-5; D not resolved. Germline V gene lookup returns CDR1 KGHSH and CDR2 LQKENI. The length of the CDR3 is 13 residues. The V end was cut by 2 bases, the J end by 5 bases, with 9 bases between. CDR3 in amino acids: CASSPIMLETQYF. In nucleotides, the CDR3 is TGTGCCAGCTCACCAATTATGTTGGAGACCCAGTACTTC.

The chain joins TRBV19 to TRBJ1-5, with D hard to call. V lost 0 bases and J 2 bases, leaving 5 bases between the germline ends. This CDR3 is built from 14 residues. Germline V gene lookup returns CDR1 LNHDA and CDR2 SQIVND (reference sequence). The CDR3 DNA is TGTGCCAGTAGTATAGATGGGGGCAATCAGCCCCAGCATTTT. This gives the protein CASSIDGGNQPQHF.

The rearrangement joins TRBV2 to TRBJ2-3; D may be TRBD2 (6 bases). The CDR3 is 15 residues long. Trimming shortened V by 5 bases and J by 5 bases, and 17 bases separated the two germline ends. CDR1 and CDR2 from the germline V gene are SNHLY and FYNNEI. The DNA of the CDR3 is TGTGCCAGCAGTTCCGGGACTCCCGCCGTAGATACGCAGTATTTT. It translates to CASSSGTPAVDTQYF.